The 13 T cell receptor beta chains below all came from one sample that was sequenced in a study of cytomegalovirus exposure and HLA in healthy donors. The PCR used 60 Vbeta and 13 Jbeta primers. The method was immunoSEQ multiplex PCR; TCRdb's version includes in-frame clones alone and lacks a portion of them. The profile covers about 100,000 clones, with nearly 65% appearing a single time and approximately 4.8% taken by the ten largest. The sample taken for sequencing was PBMCs. The receptors originated from a human donor in good health.

The chain carries TRBV21-1 and TRBJ2-1; the listed D gene, TRBD2, was not tested against the DNA. TRBV21-1 is assigned pseudogene status. The CDR3 is 15 amino acids. CDR3: CASSNGRLSYNEQFF. The DNA of the CDR3 is TGTGCCAGCAGCAATGGGAGACTATCCTACAATGAGCAGTTCTTC.

The chain couples TRBV6-5 to TRBJ2-1; 7 bases are a match to TRBD1. There are 15 residues in the CDR3. In germline, CDR1 is MNHEY, CDR2 SVGAGI. Trimming took 6 bases from V and 4 from J; bases not matched to a gene: 9. Here the CDR3 DNA reads TGTGCCAGCAGGCGTTACGGGGACAGATACAATGAGCAGTTCTTC. Translating it yields CASRRYGDRYNEQFF.

CDR3 sequence reads: CASSEALSRRRGDEQFF. The CDR3 DNA is TGTGCCAGCAGTGAAGCACTATCACGGAGGCGTGGTGATGAGCAGTTCTTC. The chain couples TRBV2 to TRBJ2-1; D might be TRBD2 (5 bases). The V end was cut by 0 bases, the J end by 8 bases, with 20 bases between. From germline, CDR1 is SNHLY and CDR2 FYNNEI. The CDR3 has 17 amino acids.

The chain employs TRBV5-4 and TRBJ1-6; D possibly corresponds to TRBD1 (6 bases). The CDR3 is 12 residues long. The ends were cut back, 10 bases at V and 7 bases at J, with 12 bases in the middle. Germline CDR1 SGHNT, CDR2 YYREEE (reference sequence). CDR3 DNA: TGTGCCGCCTCAACAGGGAATTCACCCCTCCACTTT. This gives the protein CAASTGNSPLHF.

V and J are TRBV4-1 and TRBJ2-7; 7 bases are shared with TRBD2. Per the germline V gene, CDR1 is MGHRA and CDR2 is YSYEKL. Trimming took 1 base from V and 2 from J; bases not matched to a gene: 8. CDR3 length: 16 residues. The chain's CDR3 is CASSQAPSGPTYEQYF. The CDR3 nucleotides are TGCGCCAGCAGCCAAGCCCCTAGCGGACCAACCTACGAGCAGTACTTC.

This clone was recorded once. The J gene is TRBJ1-2, the V gene TRBV29-1; perhaps TRBD1 as D (6 bases). Trimming left V 5 bases short and J 6 bases short, with 10 bases between. The length of the CDR3 is 11 residues. Germline loops: CDR1 SQVTM, CDR2 ANQGSEA. CDR3: CSVWSGDGYTF. CDR3 DNA: TGCAGCGTTTGGTCAGGGGATGGCTACACCTTC.

The rearrangement links TRBV27 to TRBJ2-5; maybe TRBD1 (6 bases). The CDR3 loop spans 14 amino acids. Trimming left V 4 bases short and J 7 bases short, with 16 bases between. Germline-derived CDR1 and CDR2 are MNHEY and SMNVEV (reference sequence). The CDR3 is CASSSTGALGTQYF. The CDR3 nucleotides are TGTGCCAGCAGTTCGACAGGAGCGCTGGGGACCCAGTACTTC.

This clone has just a few counts. The chain employs TRBV10-2 and TRBJ2-1; 10 bases fit TRBD2. CDR3 size: 17 residues. Trimming cost V 2 bases and J 3 bases; bases outside gene matches: 7. Germline V gene data show CDR1 as WSHSY and CDR2 as SAAADI. This CDR3 is CASSEKRRLAGYNEQFF. CDR3 bases: TGCGCCAGCAGTGAGAAGCGTCGACTAGCGGGCTACAATGAGCAGTTCTTC.

This chain links TRBV7-9 with TRBJ1-1; TRBD1 matches 12 bases. The CDR3 runs to 15 residues. CDR1 is SEHNR and CDR2 is FQNEAQ in the germline V gene (reference sequence). The V gene end was trimmed by 5 bases and the J gene end by 6 bases; junction bases not matched to a gene: 7. The CDR3 DNA follows: TGTGCCAGCAGCCCCGGGACAGGGGGCTTTGCTGAAGCTTTCTTT. This gives the protein CASSPGTGGFAEAFF.

The J gene is TRBJ2-7, the V gene TRBV14; D remains unclear. Germline V gene lookup returns CDR1 SGHDN and CDR2 FVKESK. V was cut by 1 base and J by 3 bases, with 16 bases left in between. The CDR3 totals 16 residues. CDR3 residues: CASSQAVAGEYYEQYF. CDR3 bases: TGTGCCAGCAGCCAAGCGGTGGCAGGCGAATACTACGAGCAGTACTTC.

This clone was counted once. The chain links TRBV27 to TRBJ2-3, with 11 bases lining up with TRBD1. CDR3 length: 15 amino acids. Trimming cost V 5 bases and J 7 bases; bases outside gene matches: 8. Germline assignment: CDR1 MNHEY and CDR2 SMNVEV (reference sequence). CDR3: CASSVGQGAGNTQYF. The CDR3 bases are TGTGCCAGCAGTGTCGGACAGGGGGCAGGGAATACGCAGTATTTT.

This clone was seen a handful of times. The V call is TRBV29-1, the J call TRBJ2-7, with 9 bases identical to TRBD1. V dropped 3 bases and J dropped 6; count of bases not matched to a gene: 9. CDR1 and CDR2 (germline): SQVTM, ANQGSEA. CDR3 length: 14 residues. CDR3 in amino acids: CSVEVGGQGGEQYF. The CDR3 coding sequence is TGCAGCGTTGAGGTTGGGGGACAGGGCGGCGAGCAGTACTTC.

The chain is built from TRBV7-9 and TRBJ2-7; tentative D call: TRBD2 (7 bases). The CDR3 is 15 amino acids. CDR1 is SEHNR and CDR2 is FQNEAQ in the germline V gene (reference sequence). V was trimmed by 5 bases and J by 0 bases, leaving 14 bases between them. DNA for the CDR3: TGTGCCAGCAGCCTCCAGGCGGGGGCCTCCTACGAGCAGTACTTC. Translation: CASSLQAGASYEQYF. The full variable domain, its missing parts supplied by reference TRBV7-9 and TRBJ2-7, is DTGVSQNPRHKITKRGQNVTFRCDPISEHNRLYWYRQTLGQGPEFLTYFQNEAQLEKSRLLSDRFSAERPKGSFSTLEIQRTEQGDSAMYLCASSLQAGASYEQYFGPGTRLTVT.